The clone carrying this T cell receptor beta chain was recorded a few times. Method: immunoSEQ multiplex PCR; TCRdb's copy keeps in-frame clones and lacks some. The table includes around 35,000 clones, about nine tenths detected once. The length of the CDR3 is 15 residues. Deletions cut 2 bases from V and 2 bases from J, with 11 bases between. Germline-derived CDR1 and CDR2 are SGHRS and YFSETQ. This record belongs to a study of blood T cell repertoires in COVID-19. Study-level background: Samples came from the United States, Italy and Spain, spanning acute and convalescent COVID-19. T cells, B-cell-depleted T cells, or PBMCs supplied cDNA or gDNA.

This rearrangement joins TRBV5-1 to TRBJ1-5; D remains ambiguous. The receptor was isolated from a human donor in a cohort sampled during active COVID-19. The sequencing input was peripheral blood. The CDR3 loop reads CASSFGLGGNQPQHF. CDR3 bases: TGCGCCAGCAGCTTTGGACTCGGGGGCAATCAGCCCCAGCATTTT.